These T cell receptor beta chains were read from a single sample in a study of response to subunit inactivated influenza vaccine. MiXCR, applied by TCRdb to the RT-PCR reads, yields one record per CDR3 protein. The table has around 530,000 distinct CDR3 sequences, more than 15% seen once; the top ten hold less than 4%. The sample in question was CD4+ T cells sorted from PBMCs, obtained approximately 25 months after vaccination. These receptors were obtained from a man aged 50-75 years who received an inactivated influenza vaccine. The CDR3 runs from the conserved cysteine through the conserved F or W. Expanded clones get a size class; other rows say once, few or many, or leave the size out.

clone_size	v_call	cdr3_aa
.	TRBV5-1	CASTGDRPNEKLFF
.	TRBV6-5	CASSYDFPANEETQYF
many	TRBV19	CASSIGTSPNEQFF
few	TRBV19	CASSPIQGWDQPQHF
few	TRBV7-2	CASSPSLAKNIQYF
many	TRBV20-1	CSAGTGGSQPQHF
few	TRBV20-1	CSARLDRDNQPQHF
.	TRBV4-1	CASSHLGRHLAKNIQYF
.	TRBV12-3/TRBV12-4	CASSLRETGEAFF
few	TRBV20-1	CSARDLATQYF
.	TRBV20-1	CSALTGFTGHSTDTQYF
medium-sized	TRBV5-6	CASSFLGTDYEQYF
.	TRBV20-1	CSARGQTSGRAYEQYF
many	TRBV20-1	CSARSLAGADTQYF
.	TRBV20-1	CSARDPSGSMGSTDTQYF
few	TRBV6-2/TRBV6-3	CASSQTSGTPNTQYF
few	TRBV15	CATSNGDRGLDEQYF
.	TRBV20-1	CSAEGDREKRDEQFF
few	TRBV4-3	CASSQGARDTQYF
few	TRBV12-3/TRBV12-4	CASSLGVQGHGGLASEQFF
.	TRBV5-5	CASSFLRTATGELFF
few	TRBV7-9	CASSLLNRNTEAFF
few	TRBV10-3	CAISESRTGTSYEQYF
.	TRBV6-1	CASGRGRLGETQYF
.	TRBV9	CASSVSGTGVVGSTDTQYF
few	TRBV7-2	CASSSGQGGHEQFF
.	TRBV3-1	CASSQGEVIAGDEQFF
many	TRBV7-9	CASQSLGSITEAFF
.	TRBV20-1	CSASFGASTDTQYF
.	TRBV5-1	CASSSDRGLEQYF
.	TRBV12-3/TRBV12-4	CASSLLGQGGEQFF
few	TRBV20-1	CSAENQRDSFYEQYF
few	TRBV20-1	CSASTIRAYEQYF
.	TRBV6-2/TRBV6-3	CASTKMRQGGYNEQFF
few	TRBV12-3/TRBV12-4	CASSRDRGQYF
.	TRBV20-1	CSARGGTGYQPQHF
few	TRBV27	CASSSGRDLTSGRKDTQYF
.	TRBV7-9	CASSLQGIYNEQFF
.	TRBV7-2	CASSTGQRTGELFF
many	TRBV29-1	CSVGGANTGELFF